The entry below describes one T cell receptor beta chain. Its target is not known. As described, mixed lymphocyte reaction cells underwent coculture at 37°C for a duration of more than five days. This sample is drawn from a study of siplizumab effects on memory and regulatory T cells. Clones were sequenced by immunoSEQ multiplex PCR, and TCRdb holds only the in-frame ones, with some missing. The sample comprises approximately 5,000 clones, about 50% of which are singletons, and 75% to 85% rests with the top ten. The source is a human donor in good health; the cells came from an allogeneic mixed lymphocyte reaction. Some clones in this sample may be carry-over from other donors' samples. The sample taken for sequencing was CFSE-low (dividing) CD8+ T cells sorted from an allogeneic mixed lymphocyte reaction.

This CDR3 reads CASSVGGRATDTQYF. CDR3 sequence (DNA): TGTGCCAGCAGCGTAGGTGGGAGGGCCACAGATACGCAGTATTTT. V gene TRBV9 combines with J gene TRBJ2-3; TRBD2 matches at 7 bases. The length of the CDR3 is 15 residues. After removal of 0 bases from V and 2 bases from J, the junction contained 3 bases not matched to a gene. Germline V gene lookup returns CDR1 SGDLS and CDR2 YYNGEE.